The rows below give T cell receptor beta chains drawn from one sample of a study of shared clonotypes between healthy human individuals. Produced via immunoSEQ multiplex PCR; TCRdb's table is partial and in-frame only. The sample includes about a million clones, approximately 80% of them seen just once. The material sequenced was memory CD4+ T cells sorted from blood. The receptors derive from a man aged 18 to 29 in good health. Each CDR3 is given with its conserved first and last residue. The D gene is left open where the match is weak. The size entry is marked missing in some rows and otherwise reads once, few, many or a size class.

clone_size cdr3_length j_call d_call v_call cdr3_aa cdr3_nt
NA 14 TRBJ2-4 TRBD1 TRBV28 CASSATGQGSIQYF TGTGCCAGCAGTGCGACAGGACAGGGATCCATTCAGTACTTC
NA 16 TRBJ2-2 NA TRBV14 CASSQITGLNTGELFF TGTGCCAGCAGCCAAATAACCGGGCTTAACACCGGGGAGCTGTTTTTT
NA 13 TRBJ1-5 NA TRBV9 CASSVTGNQPQHF TGTGCCAGCAGCGTAACGGGCAATCAGCCCCAGCATTTT
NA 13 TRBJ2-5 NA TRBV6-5 CASSWGQGQTQYF TGTGCCAGCAGTTGGGGGCAGGGGCAGACCCAGTACTTC
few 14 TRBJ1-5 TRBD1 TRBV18 CASSQDRGRQPQHF TGTGCCAGCTCCCAAGACAGGGGACGGCAGCCCCAGCATTTT
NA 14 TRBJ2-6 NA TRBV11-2 CASSVSTGANVLTF TGTGCCAGCAGCGTATCTACAGGGGCCAACGTCCTGACTTTC
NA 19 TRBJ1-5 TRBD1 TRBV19 CASSTTRDRGFYSNQPQHF TGTGCCAGTAGTACCACAAGAGACAGGGGGTTCTATAGCAATCAGCCCCAGCATTTT
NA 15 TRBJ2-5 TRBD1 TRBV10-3 CAISYNTGEGETQYF TGTGCCATCAGTTATAACACAGGGGAAGGAGAGACCCAGTACTTC
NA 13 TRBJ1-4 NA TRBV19 CASKSGGQEKLFF TGTGCCAGTAAATCGGGGGGGCAGGAAAAACTGTTTTTT
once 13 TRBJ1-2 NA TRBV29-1 CSVALGAAYGYTF TGCAGCGTCGCCCTAGGGGCAGCCTATGGCTACACCTTC
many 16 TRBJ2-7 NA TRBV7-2 CASSGGAGGSSYEQYF TGTGCCAGCAGCGGAGGGGCAGGGGGGAGCTCCTACGAGCAGTACTTC
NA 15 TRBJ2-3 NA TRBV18 CASSPIRLSTDTQYF TGTGCCAGCTCACCAATTAGACTCAGCACAGATACGCAGTATTTT
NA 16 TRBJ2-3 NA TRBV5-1 CASSLPNVAGTDTQYF TGCGCCAGCAGCTTGCCAAATGTAGCAGGCACAGATACGCAGTATTTT
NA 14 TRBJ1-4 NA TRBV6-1 CASSETVTNEKLFF TGTGCCAGCAGTGAAACCGTCACTAATGAAAAACTGTTTTTT
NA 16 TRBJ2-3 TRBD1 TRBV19 CASRLSGTGLTDTQYF TGTGCCAGTAGGCTTTCCGGGACAGGCCTCACAGATACGCAGTATTTT
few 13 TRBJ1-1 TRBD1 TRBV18 CASSKQGATEAFF TGTGCCAGCTCAAAACAGGGGGCCACTGAAGCTTTCTTT
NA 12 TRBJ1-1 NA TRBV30 CACIAVNTEAFF TGTGCCTGTATAGCGGTGAACACTGAAGCTTTCTTT
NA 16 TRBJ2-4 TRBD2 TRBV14 CASSSRHATSGGSQYF TGTGCCAGCAGCTCCCGTCACGCGACTAGCGGGGGGAGTCAGTACTTC
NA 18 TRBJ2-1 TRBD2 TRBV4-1 CASSSQELAGSPYNEQFF TGCGCCAGCAGTTCCCAAGAATTAGCGGGGAGCCCCTACAATGAGCAGTTCTTC
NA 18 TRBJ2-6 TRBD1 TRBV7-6 CASSVTGTGNSGANVLTF TGTGCCAGCAGCGTAACCGGGACAGGGAACTCTGGGGCCAACGTCCTGACTTTC
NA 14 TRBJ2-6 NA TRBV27 CASSFSTGANVLTF TGTGCCAGCAGTTTTAGCACCGGGGCCAACGTCCTGACTTTC
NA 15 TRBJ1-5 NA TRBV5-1 CASSEDSSSNQPQHF TGCGCCAGCAGCGAGGACAGTTCTAGCAATCAGCCCCAGCATTTT
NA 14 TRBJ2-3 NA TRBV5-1 CASSTGLSTDTQYF TGCGCCAGCAGCACGGGACTCAGCACAGATACGCAGTATTTT
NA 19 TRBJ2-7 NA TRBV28 CASSLYILGDTDFSYEQYF TGTGCCAGCAGTTTATATATCTTAGGTGACACAGACTTCTCCTACGAGCAGTACTTC
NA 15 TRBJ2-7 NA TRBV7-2 CASSLFWGSSYEQYF TGTGCCAGCAGCTTATTCTGGGGTTCGTCCTACGAGCAGTACTTC
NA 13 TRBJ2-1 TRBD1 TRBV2 CASGQGTYNEQFF TGTGCCAGCGGACAGGGGACCTACAATGAGCAGTTCTTC
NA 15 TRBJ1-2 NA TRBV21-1 CASSRGTGKQEGYTF TGTGCCAGCAGCAGGGGGACAGGGAAGCAAGAAGGCTACACCTTC
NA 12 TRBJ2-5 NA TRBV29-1 CSADLNGQTQYF TGCAGCGCGGACCTTAACGGGCAGACCCAGTACTTC
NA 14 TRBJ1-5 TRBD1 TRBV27 CASGPDRANQPQHF TGTGCCAGCGGCCCGGACAGGGCCAATCAGCCCCAGCATTTT
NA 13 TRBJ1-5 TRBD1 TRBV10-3 CATTQGVNQPQHF TGTGCCACCACGCAGGGGGTCAATCAGCCCCAGCATTTT
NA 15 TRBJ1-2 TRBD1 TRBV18 CASSPSGGRRDGYTF TGTGCCAGCTCACCATCAGGGGGGCGCCGGGATGGCTACACCTTC
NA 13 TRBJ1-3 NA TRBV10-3 CAISSPGGNTIYF TGTGCCATCAGTTCCCCTGGTGGAAACACCATATATTTT
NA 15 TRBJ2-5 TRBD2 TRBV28 CASSDLAGGRVTQYF TGTGCCAGCAGTGACCTAGCGGGGGGGCGCGTGACCCAGTACTTC
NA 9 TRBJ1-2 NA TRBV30 CRENYGYTF TGTAGAGAGAACTATGGCTACACCTTC
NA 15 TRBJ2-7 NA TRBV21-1 CASSKVGQGAYEQYF NA
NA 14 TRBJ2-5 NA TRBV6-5 CASSYGRDQETQYF TGTGCCAGCAGTTACGGCAGAGACCAAGAGACCCAGTACTTC
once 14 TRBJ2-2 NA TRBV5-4 CASSLVGFDGELFF TGTGCCAGCAGCTTGGTAGGGTTTGACGGGGAGCTGTTTTTT
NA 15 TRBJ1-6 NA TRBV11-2 CASSFTGGSYSPLHF TGTGCCAGCAGCTTCACCGGCGGGAGCTATTCACCCCTCCACTTT
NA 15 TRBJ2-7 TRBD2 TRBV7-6 CASSPQPGGSYEQYF TGTGCCAGCAGTCCACAGCCCGGGGGGTCCTACGAGCAGTACTTC
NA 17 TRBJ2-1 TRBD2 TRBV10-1 CASSGLGASGTYNEQFF TGCGCCAGCAGTGGCCTGGGAGCTAGCGGGACCTACAATGAGCAGTTCTTC
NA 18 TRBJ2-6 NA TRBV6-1 CASSEGWGLRSGANVLTF TGTGCCAGCAGTGAAGGATGGGGGCTAAGGTCTGGGGCCAACGTCCTGACTTTC
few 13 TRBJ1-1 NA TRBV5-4 CASSLGGNTEAFF TGTGCCAGCAGCTTGGGTGGGAACACTGAAGCTTTCTTT
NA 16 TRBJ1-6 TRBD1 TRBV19 CASSIPSTGNNSPLHF TGTGCCAGTAGTATACCCTCGACAGGGAACAATTCACCCCTCCACTTT
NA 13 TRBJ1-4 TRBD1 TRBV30 CAWKDQGAGKLFF TGTGCCTGGAAGGACCAGGGGGCCGGCAAACTGTTTTTT
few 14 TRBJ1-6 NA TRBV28 CASSGSSYNSPLHF TGTGCCAGCAGCGGCAGCTCCTATAATTCACCCCTCCACTTT